This T cell receptor (beta chain) appears in the sequencing data of a study of read filtering for tumor transcriptome and immune sequencing. Broader study findings: About four fifths of IR-seq clonotypes had one read, totaling about 3.5% of reads; RNA-seq: about 74% and 41%.

CDR1 and CDR2 from the germline V gene are DFQATT and SNEGSKA (reference sequence). Trimming took 5 bases from V and 12 from J, leaving 15 bases between them. CDR3 length equals 11 residues. At least ten counts were recorded for this clonotype. What it binds is not known. This library used approximately 370 ng RNA and molecular barcoded adaptors spanning alpha/delta and beta/gamma chains. TCRdb analysed the reads with MiXCR anew, one entry per CDR3 protein. Among more than 35,000 distinct CDR3 sequences listed, roughly 15% were seen once. The J gene is TRBJ2-3, the V gene TRBV20-1, with D perhaps matching TRBD1 or TRBD2 (5 bases each). Input material: a population of CD138-negative cells sorted from bone marrow. This sequence was found in a donor aged 40 or over with multiple myeloma. As DNA, the CDR3 is TGCAGTGCTGCCCGGGACGCAATACAGTATTTT. It specifies CSAARDAIQYF.